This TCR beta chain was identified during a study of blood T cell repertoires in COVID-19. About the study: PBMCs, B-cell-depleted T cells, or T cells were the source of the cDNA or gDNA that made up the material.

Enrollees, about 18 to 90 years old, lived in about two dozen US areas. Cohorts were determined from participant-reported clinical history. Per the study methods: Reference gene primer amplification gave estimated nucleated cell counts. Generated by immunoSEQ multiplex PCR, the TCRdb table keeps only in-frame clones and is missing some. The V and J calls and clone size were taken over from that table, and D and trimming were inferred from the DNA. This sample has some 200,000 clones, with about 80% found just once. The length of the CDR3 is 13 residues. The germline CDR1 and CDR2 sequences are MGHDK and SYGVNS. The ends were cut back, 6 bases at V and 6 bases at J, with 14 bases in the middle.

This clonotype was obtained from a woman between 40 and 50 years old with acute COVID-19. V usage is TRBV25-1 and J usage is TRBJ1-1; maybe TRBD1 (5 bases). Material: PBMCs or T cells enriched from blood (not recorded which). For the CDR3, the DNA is TGTGCCAGCAGGATGGGGGGTGAGCCTGAAGCTTTCTTT. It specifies CASRMGGEPEAFF.